This T cell receptor (beta chain) was recovered during a study of beta chain features in type 1 diabetes (dated by TCRdb to 2017 to 2018). About the study as a whole: Mean age, gender distribution, total cell number and subset yield did not differ between patients and healthy donors. Regulatory and stem cell-like memory subsets were obtained from only 8 patients and roughly 8 healthy donors, while naive and central memory subsets were obtained from all 30 or so donors. Across all samples, fewer than 130 million sorted cells were examined, and cell number per subset correlated strongly with RNA yield. In the study, recently diagnosed type 1 diabetes patients and matched healthy donors were compared on the TCRB repertoires of their sorted circulating CD4+ T cell subsets.

This clone was seen many times. No antigen is known for it. Base quality data are lacking; no much larger clone is found one base away. Each donor gave one peripheral blood draw, averaging approximately 0.12 L, which was collected into heparinised tubes. A BD FACSAria II and a panel including CD45RO, CCR7, CD25, CD127, CD95 and CD27 were used to sort naive, central memory, regulatory and stem cell-like memory CD4+ T cells. All sorted populations exceeded 98% purity. PBMCs were isolated immediately by Lymphoprep density gradient centrifugation and stained directly without culture. To minimize batch effects, samples were stained and sorted in pairs, one healthy donor with one patient per experiment. Here is what the overall study found, with its caveats: Shorter templates might be favored by PCR, yet because patient and control samples were amplified and corrected together, any such skew would affect both groups equally. In all four CD4+ subsets, TCRB CDR3 length was moderately but significantly shorter in type 1 diabetes patients. Only small numbers of individuals were included in the HLA sub-analyses, which left unresolved whether HLA type had any influence on TCRB rearrangement. Naive, central memory and regulatory TCRB repertoires appeared to be more alike among patients than among healthy donors. Because cDNA was sequenced instead of genomic DNA, activated cells with high expression could be over-represented, although the groups did not differ in activation or CD3 levels. At VDJ recombination sites, patients with type 1 diabetes made fewer insertions and deleted more nucleotides, a pattern implying thymic rearrangement abnormalities.

Between the V and J ends, shortened by 0 bases and 6 bases respectively, the junction contains 8 bases. CDR1 and CDR2 were assigned from the germline V gene (reference sequence) as GTSNPN and SVGIG. The CDR3 spans 13 residues, from the cysteine through the phenylalanine. Just CDR3 DNA is preserved here, 39 bases in frame from base 1. The entire isolated RNA was reverse transcribed using the High Capacity cDNA Reverse Transcription Kit, and thus expressed TCRB transcripts were sequenced. Deep immunoSEQ sequencing was applied to naive, central memory and regulatory T cell samples, giving an average of around 3.8 million total reads per sample. Sorted cells were lysed in RLT buffer, and RNA was extracted using DNase-treated RNeasy Micro or Mini kits according to cell number. To prevent cross-contamination, every cell subset was processed on its own, while patient and healthy donor samples were processed together. TCRB sequences were amplified from cDNA with the immunoSEQ multiplex PCR, producing 87-bp fragments spanning the CDR3 region. The amplicons were sequenced using the Illumina HiSeq platform. On the authors' methods: PCR bias was corrected computationally using synthetic template baselines, and reads within Hamming distance 2 were collapsed, with unmergeable singletons discarded. Reads were aligned against IMGT so that V, D and J genes, CDR3 length and insertions or deletions at six rearrangement sites could be assigned. Within each subset, clonotype counts were normalized to sorted cell number, after which true diversity and Gini coefficients were computed with the tcR R package. The overlap coefficient, calculated on TCRB nucleotide sequences, was used to quantify repertoire sharing. Held by TCRdb, this immuneACCESS table contains in-frame sequences only and omits some clones. Under half of the omission traces to an unresolved V gene where checked; the cause of the rest is unknown. D and trimming come from the DNA, and the V and J calls and clone size come from that table. The sample has some 300,000 clones on record, 8% of them singletons. Of the sample, approximately 0.99% falls within the top ten clones.

In this chain, TRBV30 is recombined with TRBJ2-2; the D gene cannot be resolved reliably. Sequencing input: central memory CD4+ T cells from blood. The sequence derives from a woman aged 18-35 years in good health. The sequence in DNA is TGTGCCTGGAGTGTCGGGTGGTCCGGGGAGCTGTTTTTT. This encodes CAWSVGWSGELFF. Outside the CDR3, residues come from the reference TRBV30 and TRBJ2-2 proteins, so the full variable domain is: SQTIHQWPATLVQPVGSPLSLECTVEGTSNPNLYWYRQAAGRGLQLLFYSVGIGQISSEVPQNLSASRPQDRQFILSSKKLLLSDSGFYLCAWSVGWSGELFFGEGSRLTVL.